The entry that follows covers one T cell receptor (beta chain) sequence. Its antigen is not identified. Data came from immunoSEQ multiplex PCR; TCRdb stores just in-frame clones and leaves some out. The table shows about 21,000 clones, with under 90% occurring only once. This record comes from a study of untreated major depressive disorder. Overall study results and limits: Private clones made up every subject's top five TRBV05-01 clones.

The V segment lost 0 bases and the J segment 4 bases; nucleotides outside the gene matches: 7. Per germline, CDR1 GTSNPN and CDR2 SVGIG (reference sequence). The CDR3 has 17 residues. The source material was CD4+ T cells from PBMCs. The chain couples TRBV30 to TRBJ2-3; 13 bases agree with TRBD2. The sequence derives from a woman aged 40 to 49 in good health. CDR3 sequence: CAWSVRRTSGSPDTQYF. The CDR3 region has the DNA TGTGCCTGGAGTGTACGGCGGACTAGCGGGAGCCCAGATACGCAGTATTTT. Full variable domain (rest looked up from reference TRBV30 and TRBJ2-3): SQTIHQWPATLVQPVGSPLSLECTVEGTSNPNLYWYRQAAGRGLQLLFYSVGIGQISSEVPQNLSASRPQDRQFILSSKKLLLSDSGFYLCAWSVRRTSGSPDTQYFGPGTRLTVL.